This is a list of T cell receptor beta chains from one sample in a study of control samples from healthy donors and cancer patients. Assay used: immunoSEQ multiplex PCR; TCRdb lists only in-frame clones, some missing. This table has about 38,000 clones, over 70% appearing once. The sequenced sample was PBMCs. The source is a woman aged 55-69 years with lung cancer. Each CDR3 is given with its conserved first and last residue. The D gene is left open where the match is weak. Clone sizes are given selectively: once, few, many, or a class where the clone is expanded.

CDR3aa,CDR3nt,v_gene,d_gene,j_gene,abundance
CASSPFPEWADSSGNTIYF,TGTGCCAGCAGCCCCTTTCCAGAGTGGGCCGATAGCTCTGGAAACACCATATATTTT,TRBV7-9,.,TRBJ1-3,.
CASSLTGTGSEQYF,TGTGCCAGCAGCTTAACCGGGACAGGGAGTGAGCAGTACTTC,TRBV7-9,TRBD1,TRBJ2-7,once
CASSPGPQETQYF,TGCGCCAGCAGCCCGGGACCACAAGAGACCCAGTACTTC,TRBV5-1,.,TRBJ2-5,.
CASSLVVGVTEAFF,TGCGCCAGCAGCTTGGTGGTGGGGGTGACTGAAGCTTTCTTT,TRBV5-1,.,TRBJ1-1,.
CASSGRQIGNGGYTF,TGCGCCAGCAGTGGGCGGCAGATCGGGAATGGTGGCTACACCTTC,TRBV5-1,.,TRBJ1-2,.
CASSQREATDTQYF,TGTGCCAGCAGCCAAAGAGAGGCGACAGATACGCAGTATTTT,TRBV4-2,.,TRBJ2-3,.
CASSVTGPDTQYF,TGTGCCAGCAGCGTCACGGGGCCTGATACGCAGTATTTT,TRBV7-3,.,TRBJ2-3,.
CSVRTAPSYEQYF,TGCAGCGTTCGGACAGCCCCCTCCTACGAGCAGTACTTC,TRBV29-1,.,TRBJ2-7,.
CASSIDLTRPETQYF,TGTGCCAGTAGTATAGACCTGACTAGGCCGGAGACCCAGTACTTC,TRBV19,.,TRBJ2-5,.
CASSATIGYEQYF,TGTGCCAGCAGCGCGACAATTGGCTACGAGCAGTACTTC,TRBV9,.,TRBJ2-7,.
CASSPPIRLAGTDTQYF,TGTGCCAGCAGCCCACCTATACGACTAGCGGGCACAGATACGCAGTATTTT,TRBV7-8,TRBD2,TRBJ2-3,.
CASSPDSPRNEQFF,TGTGCCAGCAGCCCGGACAGCCCAAGGAATGAGCAGTTCTTC,TRBV9,.,TRBJ2-1,once
CASSQGLAGANEQFF,TGTGCCAGCAGCCAAGGACTAGCGGGAGCTAATGAGCAGTTCTTC,TRBV7-2,TRBD2,TRBJ2-1,.